The 23 T cell receptor beta chains listed next were all sequenced from one sample in a study of response to subunit inactivated influenza vaccine. TCRdb reanalysed the RT-PCR reads using MiXCR and keeps one entry per CDR3 protein. The sample consists of 630,000 or so distinct CDR3 sequences, 15% to 17% of them appearing once. The material was PBMCs from blood, obtained 11 to 12 days after vaccination. These receptors originate from a man aged 50 or older who received an inactivated influenza vaccine.

This clonotype has only a few counts. The chain is built from TRBV12-3 or TRBV12-4 and TRBJ2-3, with a weak D call TRBD1 (6 bases). V was pared by 3 bases and J by 2 bases, with 9 bases between. The CDR3 loop spans 14 amino acids. The DNA for the CDR3 is TGTGCCAGCAGTTTTTCAGGGGTCACAGATACGCAGTATTTT. It translates to CASSFSGVTDTQYF.

The J gene is TRBJ2-3, the V gene TRBV5-1; unclear D gene. Germline lookup yields CDR1 SGHRS and CDR2 YFSETQ. The V and J ends lost 2 bases and 5 bases respectively, with 12 bases between them. The CDR3 sequence is 14 residues long. In DNA form, the CDR3 reads TGCGCCAGCAGCTTTGAGAAACAAGTAGATACGCAGTATTTT. This sequence encodes CASSFEKQVDTQYF.

This clonotype was counted only a few times. V gene TRBV15 combines with J gene TRBJ2-3; maybe TRBD2 (5 bases). V gave up 5 bases and J gave up 0 bases, with 15 bases separating them. Germline V gene sequence: CDR1 LNHNV, CDR2 YYDKDF (reference sequence). This CDR3 region has 16 residues. The CDR3 coding sequence is TGTGCCACCAGCGTCCTGACGGGATCTAGCACAGATACGCAGTATTTT. It specifies CATSVLTGSSTDTQYF.

This chain connects TRBV5-5 to TRBJ2-7, with 9 bases matching TRBD2. The CDR3 extends over 17 amino acids. Trimming cost V 0 bases and J 6 bases; bases outside gene matches: 13. Germline assignment: CDR1 SGHKS and CDR2 YYEKEE (reference sequence). DNA of the CDR3: TGTGCCAGCAGCTTGGCCCCAGTCGCGGGAGGGCCTGGCGAGCAGTACTTC. Its translation is CASSLAPVAGGPGEQYF.

The chain uses TRBV4-1 and TRBJ2-1, with D unclear. Germline V gene data show CDR1 as MGHRA and CDR2 as YSYEKL. This CDR3 contains 15 residues. V lost 1 base and J lost 8, with 15 bases in between. The CDR3 nucleotides are TGCGCCAGCAGCCAAGGCACTACCCCGTTCGATGAGCAGTTCTTC. Protein: CASSQGTTPFDEQFF.

Only a few counts were recorded for this clonotype. This chain joins TRBV7-9 and TRBJ2-7; 7 bases map to TRBD1. After removal of 5 bases from V and 5 bases from J, the junction contained 9 bases not matched to a gene. This CDR3 has 14 residues. The germline V gene has CDR1 SEHNR and CDR2 FQNEAQ (reference sequence). CDR3: CASSLSTGANEQYF. The DNA of the CDR3 is TGTGCCAGCAGCCTATCAACAGGGGCTAACGAGCAGTACTTC.

This chain joins TRBV29-1 and TRBJ2-7; D is unresolved. The ends were cut back, 0 bases at V and 3 bases at J, with 9 bases in the middle. The germline V gene has CDR1 SQVTM and CDR2 ANQGSEA. This CDR3 has 13 amino acids. The CDR3 sequence: CSVEDGTDYEQYF. CDR3 bases: TGCAGCGTTGAAGACGGAACCGACTACGAGCAGTACTTC.

This clonotype was detected only once. The rearrangement uses TRBV14 and TRBJ2-3; D uncertain. From germline, CDR1 is SGHDN and CDR2 FVKESK. This CDR3 has 16 amino acids. The V gene lost 4 bases and the J gene lost 0 bases, with 14 bases spanning the gap. The CDR3 protein is CASSRKGRRSTDTQYF. CDR3 DNA: TGTGCCAGCAGCCGGAAAGGTCGTAGAAGCACAGATACGCAGTATTTT.

This clonotype has ten or more counts. The rearrangement joins TRBV5-1 to TRBJ2-7, with 11 bases fitting TRBD2. The germline gives CDR1 SGHRS, CDR2 YFSETQ. There are 16 residues in the CDR3. Trimming took 0 bases from V and 3 from J; bases not matched to a gene: 5. The CDR3 region has the DNA TGCGCCAGCAGCTTGGAGACTAGCGGGGCCTACTACGAGCAGTACTTC. This codes for CASSLETSGAYYEQYF. Drawing the rest from reference TRBV5-1 and TRBJ2-7, the complete variable domain is KAGVTQTPRYLIKTRGQQVTLSCSPISGHRSVSWYQQTPGQGLQFLFEYFSETQRNKGNFPGRFSGRQFSNSRSEMNVSTLELGDSALYLCASSLETSGAYYEQYFGPGTRLTVT.

This clonotype was counted a few times. In DNA form, the CDR3 reads TGTGCCACCTTGAATCCGGGATCCACCAACGTCCTGACTTTC. Amino acid sequence: CATLNPGSTNVLTF. This sequence joins TRBV10-3 and TRBJ2-6; TRBD2 might be the D (5 bases). V lost 10 bases to trimming and J lost 8 bases, with 18 bases between them. The length of the CDR3 is 14 residues. In germline, CDR1 is ENHRY, CDR2 SYGVKD.

The J gene is TRBJ2-3, the V gene TRBV20-1, with TRBD2 matching 13 bases. The V gene's germline CDR1 is DFQATT and CDR2 SNEGSKA (reference sequence). The CDR3 is made up of 14 amino acids. CDR3 protein: CRGGTSGAWDTQYF. In DNA form, the CDR3 reads TGCAGGGGGGGGACTAGCGGGGCTTGGGATACGCAGTATTTT.

This clonotype came up a few times. J is TRBJ2-1 and V is TRBV7-9; 8 bases line up with TRBD2. V shed 1 base and J 9 bases; nucleotides not matched to a gene: 5. This CDR3 region has 14 residues. Germline CDR1 and CDR2: SEHNR and FQNEAQ (reference sequence). The CDR3 DNA reads as TGTGCCAGCAGCTTAGTCGGGAGGGCAGGTGAGCAGTTCTTC. The encoded protein is CASSLVGRAGEQFF. Full variable domain (remainder filled in from reference TRBV7-9 and TRBJ2-1): DTGVSQNPRHKITKRGQNVTFRCDPISEHNRLYWYRQTLGQGPEFLTYFQNEAQLEKSRLLSDRFSAERPKGSFSTLEIQRTEQGDSAMYLCASSLVGRAGEQFFGPGTRLTVL.

There are a few counts of this clonotype. The gene calls are TRBV12-3 or TRBV12-4 and TRBJ2-3; D perhaps matches TRBD2 (5 bases). Trimming took off 6 bases at V and 1 base at J, with 17 bases between the two ends. CDR3 length: 16 amino acids. The CDR3 protein is CASSPPAAGRTDTQYF. The CDR3 DNA is TGTGCCAGCAGCCCCCCCGCGGCGGGCCGCACAGATACGCAGTATTTT.

The V gene is TRBV20-1, the J gene TRBJ2-3, with 10 bases lining up with TRBD2. The V and J ends lost 3 bases and 2 bases, in that order; junction bases with no gene match: 8. The CDR3 contains 16 residues. CDR1 is DFQATT, CDR2 SNEGSKA, per germline (reference sequence). The CDR3 nucleotides read TGCAGTGCTAGGAGCCTAGCGGGAGTAGTCACAGATACGCAGTATTTT. It translates to CSARSLAGVVTDTQYF.

This clonotype came up a few times. This rearrangement joins TRBV9 to TRBJ2-3; a possible D gene is TRBD1 (5 bases). The V gene lost 4 bases and the J gene lost 4 bases, with 22 bases spanning the gap. Germline CDR1 and CDR2: SGDLS and YYNGEE. The CDR3 runs to 17 residues. Here the CDR3 DNA reads TGTGCCAGCAGCAGCCAATCCAGGGCTTGGGGTGCAGATACGCAGTATTTT. Amino acid sequence: CASSSQSRAWGADTQYF.

This clonotype came up a few times. This sequence joins TRBV12-3 or TRBV12-4 and TRBJ1-2; no firm D call. The CDR3 is 13 residues long. The V gene lost 5 bases and the J gene lost 2 bases, with 9 bases spanning the gap. Here the CDR3 DNA reads TGTGCCAGCAGTCCAGGAAGAAACTATGGCTACACCTTC. Translating it yields CASSPGRNYGYTF.

The rearrangement links TRBV20-1 to TRBJ1-2; D not resolved. The CDR3 has 11 residues. V shed 5 bases and J shed 7 bases, with 11 bases lying between them. CDR1 is DFQATT and CDR2 is SNEGSKA in the germline V gene (reference sequence). The CDR3 DNA reads as TGCAGTGCTTCCCCTTCTCGTGGCTACACCTTC. Protein product: CSASPSRGYTF.

The chain joins TRBV20-1 to TRBJ2-4; D is possibly TRBD2 (5 bases). Germline CDR1 and CDR2: DFQATT and SNEGSKA (reference sequence). The CDR3 covers 13 residues. Deletions cut 3 bases from V and 13 bases from J, with 19 bases between. CDR3: CSARGRTGTRQYF. DNA of the CDR3: TGCAGTGCTAGGGGGAGAACGGGCACCCGACAGTACTTC.

At least ten counts were recorded for this clonotype. The chain employs TRBV27 and TRBJ1-1, with D maybe TRBD1 (5 bases). CDR1 is MNHEY and CDR2 is SMNVEV in the germline V gene (reference sequence). The CDR3 consists of 17 residues. With 6 bases removed from V and 1 base from J, the gap between germline ends came to 21 bases. The CDR3 sequence is CASSPHARGRWNTEAFF. The CDR3 region has the DNA TGTGCCAGCAGCCCCCACGCGAGGGGCCGATGGAACACTGAAGCTTTCTTT.

The sample holds many counts of this clonotype. This sequence joins TRBV6-1 and TRBJ2-7, with D possibly TRBD1 on 5 matching bases. The CDR3 extends over 15 amino acids. Trimming pared 6 bases from V and 1 base from J, leaving 16 bases between. Germline V gene sequence: CDR1 MNHNS, CDR2 SASEGT. The CDR3 loop is CASSFDRDPSYEQYF. The CDR3 nucleotides read TGTGCCAGCAGCTTTGACAGAGACCCATCCTACGAGCAGTACTTC.

This clonotype has only one observation. The chain uses TRBV20-1 and TRBJ2-7, with D perhaps TRBD1 (6 bases). CDR3 length: 11 amino acids. The germline V gene has CDR1 DFQATT and CDR2 SNEGSKA (reference sequence). The CDR3 reads CRAGAGDEQYF. The CDR3 DNA follows: TGCAGAGCCGGGGCAGGGGACGAGCAGTACTTC.

This clonotype was seen only a few times. CDR3 protein: CSARGVAPLHF. As DNA, the CDR3 is TGCAGTGCTAGAGGCGTGGCACCCCTCCACTTT. The chain combines TRBV20-1 with TRBJ1-6; D remains unclear. Germline CDR1 is DFQATT and CDR2 is SNEGSKA (reference sequence). V dropped 1 base and J dropped 11 bases, with 6 bases sitting between them. The CDR3 is 11 amino acids.

The chain links TRBV5-3 to TRBJ2-2; D call uncertain. TRBV5-3 is an open reading frame, and its role is uncertain. The V and J ends lost 5 bases and 4 bases respectively, with 18 bases between them. This CDR3 region has 16 residues. The DNA for the CDR3 is TGTGCCAGAAGGATGAGTAGCTTTAGCTTCACCGGGGAGCTGTTTTTT. Translation gives CARRMSSFSFTGELFF.